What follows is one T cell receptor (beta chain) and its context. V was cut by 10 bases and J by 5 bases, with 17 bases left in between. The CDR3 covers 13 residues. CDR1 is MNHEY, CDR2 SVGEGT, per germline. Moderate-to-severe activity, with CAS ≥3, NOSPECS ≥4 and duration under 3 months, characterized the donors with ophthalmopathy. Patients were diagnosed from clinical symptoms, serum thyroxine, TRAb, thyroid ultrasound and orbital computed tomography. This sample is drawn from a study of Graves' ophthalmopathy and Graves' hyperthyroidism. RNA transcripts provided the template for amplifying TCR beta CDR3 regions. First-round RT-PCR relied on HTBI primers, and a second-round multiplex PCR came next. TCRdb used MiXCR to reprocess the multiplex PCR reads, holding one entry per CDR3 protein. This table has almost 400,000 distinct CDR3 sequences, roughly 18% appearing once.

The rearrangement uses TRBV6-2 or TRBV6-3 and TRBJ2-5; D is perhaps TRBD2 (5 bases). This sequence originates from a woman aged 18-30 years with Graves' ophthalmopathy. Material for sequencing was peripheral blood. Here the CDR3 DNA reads TGTGCCACCCACCCTACGGGGTCGGAGACCCAGTACTTC. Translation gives CATHPTGSETQYF.